The 13 T cell receptor beta chains presented below share a single source sample, sequenced in a study of shared clonotypes between healthy human individuals. CD45RO-negative, CCR7-selected cells formed the naive CD8 fraction, which excluded terminally differentiated effector memory CD45RA+ cells. The table came from immunoSEQ multiplex PCR; TCRdb's copy has only in-frame clones and leaves some out. Among about 1,800,000 clones listed, 85% to 95% were seen once. The sample comprised naive CD8+ T cells sorted from blood. Source of these receptors: a man aged 18 to 29 in good health.

This clone appeared once. The chain carries TRBV9 and TRBJ1-2, with a tentative D call TRBD1 (6 bases). Germline V gives CDR1 SGDLS, CDR2 YYNGEE. V was shortened by 4 bases and J by 7 bases, with 14 bases between the two germline ends. CDR3 length: 13 amino acids. CDR3 sequence (DNA): TGTGCCAGCAGCCCAGGACAGACCTCTGGCTACACCTTC. This gives the protein CASSPGQTSGYTF.

The chain recombines TRBV27 with TRBJ2-7; maybe TRBD2 (6 bases). Between the trimmed V and J ends, which lost 6 bases and 6 bases, there was a span of 15 bases. Germline assignment: CDR1 MNHEY and CDR2 SMNVEV (reference sequence). The CDR3 loop spans 13 amino acids. The CDR3 nucleotides are TGTGCCAGCAGGTCAACGGGGGTGGTCGAGCAGTACTTC. Translated: CASRSTGVVEQYF.

The rearrangement joins TRBV7-8 to TRBJ1-2; D is undetermined. V gave up 1 base and J gave up 3 bases, with 12 bases separating them. The CDR3 extends over 15 amino acids. The germline V gene has CDR1 SGHVS and CDR2 FQNEAQ. This chain's CDR3 is CASSLGEGRDYGYTF. The CDR3 DNA reads as TGTGCCAGCAGCTTAGGGGAGGGTCGGGACTATGGCTACACCTTC.

Of note for this clone: Other DNA sequences in this specimen translate into the identical CDR3. J is TRBJ2-7 and V is TRBV7-9; D uncertain. Germline V gene lookup returns CDR1 SEHNR and CDR2 FQNEAQ (reference sequence). The CDR3 is 13 amino acids. V was shortened by 1 base and J by 1 base, with 5 bases between the two germline ends. The CDR3 loop is CASSLGESYEQYF. In DNA form, the CDR3 reads TGTGCCAGCAGCTTAGGAGAGTCCTACGAGCAGTACTTC.

This clone was observed a handful of times. The chain is built from TRBV7-9 and TRBJ2-1; D gene uncertain. The CDR3 is made up of 13 amino acids. V was trimmed by 3 bases and J by 5 bases, leaving 8 bases between them. Germline loops: CDR1 SEHNR, CDR2 FQNEAQ (reference sequence). The CDR3 nucleotides read TGTGCCAGCAGCTTCTCCCAGGACAATGAGCAGTTCTTC. Residues: CASSFSQDNEQFF.

This chain joins TRBV6-5 and TRBJ1-5; D ambiguous. The CDR3 contains 13 residues. Trimming cost V 4 bases and J 4 bases, with 8 bases left between them. Germline loops: CDR1 MNHEY, CDR2 SVGAGI. DNA for the CDR3: TGTGCCAGCAGTTCTGACCTAAATCAGCCCCAGCATTTT. Protein sequence: CASSSDLNQPQHF.

Concerning this clone: In the same sample, other DNA sequences code for this CDR3. The CDR3 is CASSLGTTYEQYF. Written as DNA, the CDR3 is TGTGCCAGCAGCCTTGGGACCACCTACGAGCAGTACTTC. The V gene is TRBV7-9, the J gene TRBJ2-7; D is perhaps TRBD1 or TRBD2 (5 bases each). The CDR3 extends over 13 amino acids. CDR1 is SEHNR, CDR2 FQNEAQ, per germline (reference sequence). V lost 5 bases and J 2 bases, leaving 10 bases between the germline ends.

The chain couples TRBV5-6 to TRBJ2-7; perhaps TRBD2 as D (6 bases). V was cut by 4 bases and J by 2 bases, with 10 bases left in between. The CDR3 covers 13 residues. CDR1 is SGHDT and CDR2 is YYEEEE in the germline V gene. The DNA of the CDR3 is TGTGCCAGCAGCATGGAGGGGACCTACGAGCAGTACTTC. Its protein product is CASSMEGTYEQYF.

This chain joins TRBV2 and TRBJ1-1; weak D call: TRBD1 (5 bases). The CDR3 runs 16 residues. Trimming stripped 3 bases from V and 3 bases from J, with 17 bases between. The germline V gene has CDR1 SNHLY and CDR2 FYNNEI. As DNA, the CDR3 is TGTGCCAGCAGTGATATGTTTACCCGGGGACACACTGAAGCTTTCTTT. Its translation is CASSDMFTRGHTEAFF.

This rearrangement joins TRBV5-1 to TRBJ2-1; either TRBD1 or TRBD2 may fit D (6 bases each). CDR1 and CDR2 (germline): SGHRS, YFSETQ. The CDR3 spans 14 residues. V was pared by 3 bases and J by 5 bases, with 12 bases between. The CDR3, as DNA: TGCGCCAGCAGCTGGACGGGGGCCGACAATGAGCAGTTCTTC. It encodes CASSWTGADNEQFF.

Notes on this clone: Other nucleotide sequences from this sample produce the same CDR3. The chain couples TRBV6-5 to TRBJ2-7; D remains unclear. Trimming took 2 bases from V and 1 from J, leaving 9 bases between them. Looked up from germline, CDR1 is MNHEY and CDR2 is SVGAGI. This CDR3 region has 14 residues. Written as DNA, the CDR3 is TGTGCCAGCAGTTACCGGGCTGAATCCTACGAGCAGTACTTC. This codes for CASSYRAESYEQYF.

On this clone itself: The same CDR3 can be traced to other DNA sequences in this sample. This sequence joins TRBV27 and TRBJ2-7; D remains unclear. This CDR3 is 13 amino acids long. V dropped 3 bases and J dropped 5 bases, with 11 bases sitting between them. The V gene's germline CDR1 is MNHEY and CDR2 SMNVEV (reference sequence). The CDR3 is CASSFTGSHEQYF. CDR3 nucleotide sequence: TGTGCCAGCAGTTTTACTGGGTCCCACGAGCAGTACTTC.

The chain carries TRBV2 and TRBJ2-5, with D uncertain. This CDR3 region has 14 residues. Germline values: CDR1 SNHLY, CDR2 FYNNEI. V was clipped by 7 bases and J by 2 bases, with 14 bases between them. CDR3: CASTDWILQETQYF. Written as DNA, the CDR3 is TGTGCCAGCACCGACTGGATCCTACAAGAGACCCAGTACTTC.